This is a list of T cell receptor beta chains from one sample in a study of cytomegalovirus exposure and HLA in healthy donors. Sequenced by immunoSEQ multiplex PCR; TCRdb stores in-frame clones only, minus some. This sample has roughly 180,000 clones; less than 90% occur once, and the top ten carry 0.95% to 1.3%. The sample taken for sequencing was PBMCs. These receptors came from a young man in good health and CMV-seronegative. CDR3s include the opening cysteine and the closing phenylalanine or tryptophan. The order of the fields is clone size, V gene, D gene, J gene, CDR3 protein, CDR3 DNA. D genes are given only for firm matches. Clone size is not always given. Where it is, it says once, few, many or a class for expanded clones.

.	TRBV7-2	TRBD1	TRBJ2-7	CASFKGQITDEQYF	TGTGCCAGCTTTAAGGGACAGATTACTGACGAGCAGTACTTC
.	TRBV6-1	TRBD1	TRBJ2-5	CASSQTGGQETQYF	TGTGCCAGCAGTCAGACAGGGGGCCAAGAGACCCAGTACTTC
.	TRBV6-1	.	TRBJ1-2	CASRPGGYGYTF	TGTGCCAGCAGACCGGGGGGATATGGCTACACCTTC
.	TRBV7-8	TRBD1	TRBJ2-7	CASRTGGTYEQYF	TGTGCCAGCAGAACAGGGGGCACGTACGAGCAGTACTTC
.	TRBV6-5	.	TRBJ2-7	CASSYSGGASSYEQYF	TGTGCCAGCAGTTACTCGGGGGGGGCGAGCTCCTACGAGCAGTACTTC
.	TRBV4-1	.	TRBJ2-3	CASSQWGTISTDTQYF	TGCGCCAGCAGCCAATGGGGGACAATAAGCACAGATACGCAGTATTTT
.	TRBV7-9	.	TRBJ1-2	CASSLMAGSRNGYTF	TGTGCCAGCAGCTTAATGGCAGGGTCGAGGAATGGCTACACCTTC
.	TRBV11-1	.	TRBJ1-1	CASSLGRGSTEAFF	TGTGCCAGCAGCTTAGGAAGGGGTAGCACTGAAGCTTTCTTT
.	TRBV6-5	TRBD2	TRBJ2-7	CASSYSGLAYEQYF	TGTGCCAGCAGTTACTCGGGACTAGCCTACGAGCAGTACTTC
.	TRBV5-1	.	TRBJ2-5	CASSLSSGQETQYF	TGCGCCAGCAGCTTGAGTTCCGGCCAAGAGACCCAGTACTTC
.	TRBV27	.	TRBJ1-5	CASSLQGSNQPQHF	TGTGCCAGCAGTTTACAGGGATCGAACCAGCCCCAGCATTTT
.	TRBV2	.	TRBJ1-1	CASITVEAFF	TGTGCCAGCATTACAGTTGAAGCTTTCTTT
once	TRBV30	.	TRBJ2-7	CAWNLHGGALSYEQYF	TGTGCCTGGAACCTTCATGGGGGGGCCCTCTCCTACGAGCAGTACTTC
.	TRBV7-9	.	TRBJ2-7	CSTEGQRGPYEQYF	TGTTCCACCGAGGGACAGCGGGGGCCCTACGAGCAGTACTTC
once	TRBV7-3	TRBD1	TRBJ2-3	CASSVGQGGDTQYF	TGTGCCAGCAGCGTCGGACAGGGTGGCGATACGCAGTATTTT
.	TRBV6-6	.	TRBJ1-6	CASTHHDRLNSPLHF	TGTGCCAGCACACATCACGACAGGCTTAATTCACCCCTCCACTTT
few	TRBV6-1	.	TRBJ1-2	CASTPDTARGYTF	TGTGCCAGCACACCTGACACCGCCAGGGGCTACACCTTC
.	TRBV28	.	TRBJ1-5	CASSSWGPDSNQPQHF	TGTGCCAGCAGTTCGTGGGGCCCTGATAGCAATCAGCCCCAGCATTTT
once	TRBV5-6	.	TRBJ1-3	CASSLGRWRVSGNTIYF	TGTGCCAGCAGCTTGGGGAGGTGGCGAGTCTCTGGAAACACCATATATTTT
.	TRBV5-4	.	TRBJ1-2	CASSLGTLAYADTF	TGTGCCAGCAGCTTGGGGACACTCGCATATGCGGACACCTTC